A selection of T cell receptor beta chains follows, all from one sample in a study of T-cell memory formation after mild COVID-19. Each CDR3 protein gets one entry after TCRdb re-called the 5' RACE reads with MiXCR. The table lists a few hundred thousand distinct CDR3 sequences, under 25% of them singletons, with approximately 12% in the top ten. Sequences were obtained from PBMCs or a T cell subset sorted from them (not recorded which). These receptors were taken from an adult woman who had mild COVID-19 (a few samples of this study predate the infection). Cell type and time point are not known. Both conserved end residues are part of each CDR3. The D gene is left open where the match is weak. Size values are once, few and many counts, or a class for expanded clones, and some rows have none.

v_call	d_call	j_call	clone_size	cdr3_nt	cdr3_aa
TRBV12-3/TRBV12-4	TRBD2	TRBJ2-3	NA	TGTGCCAGCACCCGACTAGCCCGCACAGATACGCAGTATTTT	CASTRLARTDTQYF
TRBV12-3/TRBV12-4	TRBD1	TRBJ1-5	few	TGTGCCAGCAGTCACCGGGACAGGAATCAGCCCCAGCATTTT	CASSHRDRNQPQHF
TRBV7-2	TRBD1	TRBJ2-1	NA	TGTGCCAGCAGCTTAGCAACCGGGACAGGGCACTACAATGAGCAGTTCTTC	CASSLATGTGHYNEQFF
TRBV7-9	NA	TRBJ2-7	few	TGTGCCAGCAGCGTCCGGGACCATTCCTACGAGCAGTACTTC	CASSVRDHSYEQYF
TRBV7-9	TRBD2	TRBJ2-5	NA	TGTGCCAGCAGCTTGTCGGGGGGGTGGGAGACCCAGTACTTC	CASSLSGGWETQYF
TRBV5-1	TRBD2	TRBJ2-7	few	TGCGCCAGCAGCTTGTGGCTAGCGGGAGTCTACGAGCAGTACTTC	CASSLWLAGVYEQYF
TRBV20-1	NA	TRBJ1-1	few	TGCAGTGCTAGTAGACAGGCCATGAACACTGAAGCTTTCTTT	CSASRQAMNTEAFF
TRBV4-1	NA	TRBJ2-7	NA	TGCGCCAGCAGCCAAGACGGGAGAAGCTACGAGCAGTACTTC	CASSQDGRSYEQYF
TRBV5-1	TRBD2	TRBJ2-7	NA	TGCGCCAGCAGCCCCGAACCGGGAGGATTCTACGAGCAGTACTTC	CASSPEPGGFYEQYF
TRBV5-1	NA	TRBJ1-2	NA	TGCGCCAGCAGCTTGTCGGGAAGCCGAGGCTATGGCTACACCTTC	CASSLSGSRGYGYTF
TRBV4-1	NA	TRBJ1-4	NA	TGCGCCAGCAGCCACATCAATGAAAAACTGTTTTTT	CASSHINEKLFF
TRBV4-2	TRBD1	TRBJ2-1	NA	TGTGCCAGCAGCCCGTACGTCCGGGACAGGGGGAATGAGCAGTTCTTC	CASSPYVRDRGNEQFF
TRBV29-1	TRBD1	TRBJ1-2	NA	TGCAGCGTAAAGCCGGGACAGAAGACGAACTATGGCTACACCTTC	CSVKPGQKTNYGYTF
TRBV7-2	NA	TRBJ2-3	few	TGTGCCAGCAGCTTAGGCAGGGGAGATACGCAGTATTTT	CASSLGRGDTQYF
TRBV5-6	NA	TRBJ1-2	few	TGTGCCAGCAGCTTGTGGTGGCAGGGTGGGGCCTATGGCTACACCTTC	CASSLWWQGGAYGYTF
TRBV5-6	TRBD2	TRBJ2-1	few	TGTGCCAGCAGCTTTAGAGCGGGGAGCTCCTACAATGAGCAGTTCTTC	CASSFRAGSSYNEQFF
TRBV5-1	TRBD1	TRBJ1-4	NA	TGCGCCAGCAGACAGGGGACAACTAATGAAAAACTGTTTTTT	CASRQGTTNEKLFF
TRBV7-2	NA	TRBJ1-3	NA	TGTGCCAGCAGCCATGAGGGTAGCTCTGGAAACACCATATATTTT	CASSHEGSSGNTIYF
TRBV27	TRBD1	TRBJ2-7	few	TGTGCCAGCAGTTGGGGACAGTCCTACGAGCAGTACTTC	CASSWGQSYEQYF
TRBV5-1	TRBD1	TRBJ1-6	many	TGCGCCAGCAGCGAAAGGACAGGGAGTACTTCACCCCTCCACTTT	CASSERTGSTSPLHF
TRBV28	NA	TRBJ2-1	NA	TGTGCCAGCACCTCCCGGGTCGGGAATGAGCAGTTCTTC	CASTSRVGNEQFF
TRBV9	NA	TRBJ2-3	many	TGTGCCAGCAGCGTAAGGGACTTCCACTCTAGCACAGATACGCAGTATTTT	CASSVRDFHSSTDTQYF
TRBV12-5	NA	TRBJ2-3	NA	TGTGCTAGTGGTTTGGTACCGGCGTCGCAACTATACGCAGATACGCAGTATTTT	CASGLVPASQLYADTQYF
TRBV10-2	NA	TRBJ1-1	NA	TGCGCCAGCAGTGACAGGCCCAACACTGAAGCTTTCTTT	CASSDRPNTEAFF
TRBV7-8	NA	TRBJ2-7	NA	TGTGCCAGCAGCTTGGACAGACAGTACAACGAGCAGTACTTC	CASSLDRQYNEQYF
TRBV9	NA	TRBJ2-2	NA	TGTGCCACGCAACACGGGGGCACCGGTGAGCTGTTTTTT	CATQHGGTGELFF
TRBV3-1	NA	TRBJ2-1	many	TGTGCCAGCAGCCAAGTCATGTTTATTAAGTATGAGCAGTTCTTC	CASSQVMFIKYEQFF
TRBV19	NA	TRBJ1-2	NA	TGTGCCACTTCGGAGACGGTTAACTATGGCTACACCTTC	CATSETVNYGYTF
TRBV5-1	NA	TRBJ2-5	few	TGCGCCAGCAGCTCGGGACACCAGCGTGAGACCCAGTACTTC	CASSSGHQRETQYF
TRBV12-3/TRBV12-4	NA	TRBJ1-1	few	TGTGCCAGCAGTTTTCCAGGGATTCAAAAAACTGAAGCTTTCTTT	CASSFPGIQKTEAFF
TRBV7-2	NA	TRBJ1-2	few	TGTGCCAGCACACCGGGCCTCGAAATGGGGGGCTACACCTTC	CASTPGLEMGGYTF
TRBV21-1	NA	TRBJ1-1	few	TGTGCCAGCAGCAAAGGCGACAGGGGGAACACTGAAGCTTTCTTT	CASSKGDRGNTEAFF
TRBV20-1	TRBD2	TRBJ2-1	few	TGCAGTGCTAGAGATGGAGGTAGCGGGACTGGGGGGACGAATGAGCAGTTCTTC	CSARDGGSGTGGTNEQFF
TRBV6-2/TRBV6-3	TRBD2	TRBJ2-5	few	TGTGCCAGCAGCCGGACTAGCCGAGAAGAGACCCAGTACTTC	CASSRTSREETQYF
TRBV24-1	TRBD2	TRBJ2-3	few	TGTGCCACCAGTGAAATGACTAGCGGGCCAGATACGCAGTATTTT	CATSEMTSGPDTQYF
TRBV11-1	NA	TRBJ2-2	NA	TGTGCCAGCAGCTCCATCCCGAACACCGGGGAGCTGTTTTTT	CASSSIPNTGELFF
TRBV28	NA	TRBJ2-7	NA	TGTGCCAGCAGCTTCACAGACACCTACGAGCAGTACTTC	CASSFTDTYEQYF
TRBV7-2	TRBD2	TRBJ2-3	NA	TGTGCCAGCAGCTTTAACGGGAGGGGCACAGATACGCAGTATTTT	CASSFNGRGTDTQYF
TRBV12-3/TRBV12-4	NA	TRBJ2-2	many	TGTGCCAGCAGTCAGGGCCTTAACACCGGGGAGCTGTTTTTT	CASSQGLNTGELFF
TRBV9	TRBD2	TRBJ2-5	few	TGTGCCAGCAGCGTAGGGACTAGCGGGAGTGAGACCCAGTACTTC	CASSVGTSGSETQYF
TRBV7-9	TRBD2	TRBJ2-7	NA	TGTGCCAGCAGCTGGGGGGGGGTCGACTACGAGCAGTACTTC	CASSWGGVDYEQYF
TRBV29-1	NA	TRBJ2-7	NA	TGCAGCGTTCGGGGGGCGGGTTACGAGCAGTACTTC	CSVRGAGYEQYF
TRBV20-1	NA	TRBJ2-3	NA	TGCAGTGCTAGAGGATTAGCAGATACGCAGTATTTT	CSARGLADTQYF
TRBV29-1	TRBD2	TRBJ2-7	few	TGCAGCGTTTCTTTTTCTAGCGGCACCTACGAGCAGTACTTC	CSVSFSSGTYEQYF
TRBV7-9	NA	TRBJ2-1	many	TGTGCCAGCAGCTTAGTTCTCCGACTGGAAAACAATGAGCAGTTCTTC	CASSLVLRLENNEQFF
TRBV9	NA	TRBJ1-1	few	TGTGCCAGCAGCGCCCTTCCTCCCAGGGACCCTGAAGCTTTCTTT	CASSALPPRDPEAFF
TRBV29-1	NA	TRBJ2-7	few	TGCAGCGTTGTACAGGGTATGGTGTACGAGCAGTACTTC	CSVVQGMVYEQYF
TRBV5-6	NA	TRBJ2-1	NA	TGTGCCAGCAGCTTGGCGCAGGCTAGTGAGCAGTTCTTC	CASSLAQASEQFF
TRBV6-2/TRBV6-3	TRBD2	TRBJ2-7	few	TGTGCCAGCAGACTACTAGCGGGGGGTTACGAGCAGTACTTC	CASRLLAGGYEQYF
TRBV5-4	NA	TRBJ1-2	NA	TGTGCCAGCAGCTTTGGGGGTCAGGTGGACTATGGCTACACCTTC	CASSFGGQVDYGYTF
TRBV5-1	TRBD1	TRBJ2-5	NA	TGCGCCAGCAGCTTGATTGGGGGACAGCAAGAGACCCAGTACTTC	CASSLIGGQQETQYF
TRBV7-8	TRBD1	TRBJ2-2	NA	TGTGCCAGCAGGAGGGACAGGGTGGTATTGGCCGGGGAGCTGTTTTTT	CASRRDRVVLAGELFF
TRBV6-1	NA	TRBJ2-1	few	TGTGCCAGCAGTCCCCGGGACCTTTCCTACAATGAGCAGTTCTTC	CASSPRDLSYNEQFF